This T cell receptor (beta chain) was sequenced in a study of cytomegalovirus exposure and HLA in healthy donors. PCR amplification relied on 60 Vbeta primers (plus 13 Jbeta primers). Method: immunoSEQ multiplex PCR; TCRdb's copy keeps in-frame clones and lacks some. The sample has some 140,000 clones; 75% to 90% are singletons. Findings and limits, study-wide: Reports indicated that the classifier achieved high specificity and sensitivity in diagnosing cytomegalovirus status. Equally common other TCR beta chains were less clonally expanded than HLA-associated ones, a later analysis found.

Concerning this clone itself: The antigen is not known.

CDR1 and CDR2 (germline): MNHEY, SVGAGI. The CDR3 is 15 residues long. Trimming pared 2 bases from V and 2 bases from J, leaving 13 bases between. What was sequenced was PBMCs. The TCR sequence derives from a woman aged 25-40 years in good health and CMV-seropositive. V and J are TRBV6-5 and TRBJ2-7; tentative D call: TRBD2 (6 bases). CDR3 residues: CASSYRGGLPYEQYF. CDR3 in DNA: TGTGCCAGCAGTTACCGTGGGGGACTTCCCTACGAGCAGTACTTC.